Listed below are T cell receptor beta chains from one sample, sequenced in a study of blood T cells in healthy people across ages. TCRdb fed the 5' RACE reads into MiXCR, producing one record per CDR3 protein. The repertoire has fewer than 2,000,000 distinct CDR3 sequences, 35% to 50% of them found once; the top ten carry roughly 23%. The sequencing sample was made of blood. These receptors all stem from a human donor in good health. The CDR3 runs from the conserved cysteine through the conserved F or W. Fields, in order: D gene, clone size, J gene, V gene, CDR3 DNA, CDR3 protein. The D gene is left open where the match is weak. Clone size is stated in some rows and not others, as once, few, many or a class when expanded.

d_gene: -
abundance: few
j_gene: TRBJ1-2
v_gene: TRBV12-3/TRBV12-4
CDR3nt: TGTGCCAGCAGCTTCACCGACAGACGATATAACTATGGCTACACCTTC
CDR3aa: CASSFTDRRYNYGYTF

d_gene: -
abundance: -
j_gene: TRBJ2-3
v_gene: TRBV13
CDR3nt: TGTGCCAGCTGTGAGAGTCGTGGCTTGACGCAGTATTTT
CDR3aa: CASCESRGLTQYF

d_gene: TRBD2
abundance: -
j_gene: TRBJ2-1
v_gene: TRBV6-6
CDR3nt: TGTGCCAGCAGTTACCGGGGAGGGGAGGCAATTCAGTTCTTC
CDR3aa: CASSYRGGEAIQFF

d_gene: TRBD1
abundance: few
j_gene: TRBJ2-7
v_gene: TRBV7-8
CDR3nt: TGTGCCAGCAGGCGCAGGGGGTCTTACGAGCAGTACTTC
CDR3aa: CASRRRGSYEQYF

d_gene: TRBD2
abundance: few
j_gene: TRBJ2-5
v_gene: TRBV15
CDR3nt: TGTGCCACCAGCAGCCGACTAGCGGGGGAAGAGACCCAGTACTTC
CDR3aa: CATSSRLAGEETQYF

d_gene: -
abundance: -
j_gene: TRBJ2-7
v_gene: TRBV7-2
CDR3nt: TGTGCCAGCAGCTTAAAAGGGTCAGGAACCTACGAGCAGTACTTC
CDR3aa: CASSLKGSGTYEQYF

d_gene: TRBD1
abundance: -
j_gene: TRBJ1-2
v_gene: TRBV3-1
CDR3nt: TGTGCCAGCAGCCAAGCGGACAGGGCTAACTATGGCTACACCTTC
CDR3aa: CASSQADRANYGYTF

d_gene: -
abundance: -
j_gene: TRBJ2-7
v_gene: TRBV6-1
CDR3nt: TGTGCCAGCAGAAAGGCGGAGGACCATAGGTATGAGCAGTACTTC
CDR3aa: CASRKAEDHRYEQYF

d_gene: -
abundance: -
j_gene: TRBJ2-1
v_gene: TRBV12-3/TRBV12-4
CDR3nt: TGTGCCAGCAGCCAACTAGCATTCGATGAGCAGTTCTTC
CDR3aa: CASSQLAFDEQFF

d_gene: -
abundance: few
j_gene: TRBJ2-1
v_gene: TRBV6-6
CDR3nt: TGTGCCAGCAGTTACTCGAATCCTGGCAGGGGGGACAATGAGCAGTTCTTC
CDR3aa: CASSYSNPGRGDNEQFF

d_gene: -
abundance: -
j_gene: TRBJ1-3
v_gene: TRBV12-5
CDR3nt: TGTGCTAGTGGTTTGGACGCAAACCTTTTCTGGGGAGATGGAAACACCATATATTTT
CDR3aa: CASGLDANLFWGDGNTIYF

d_gene: -
abundance: -
j_gene: TRBJ2-5
v_gene: TRBV7-2
CDR3nt: TGTGCCAGCAGCTTAGGAGGTCTGGGACCGTTCCAAGAGACCCAGTACTTC
CDR3aa: CASSLGGLGPFQETQYF

d_gene: -
abundance: few
j_gene: TRBJ2-7
v_gene: TRBV27
CDR3nt: TGTGCCAGCAGTCAGTCGGACACGGCAAACGAGCAGTACTTC
CDR3aa: CASSQSDTANEQYF

d_gene: -
abundance: -
j_gene: TRBJ1-5
v_gene: TRBV3-1
CDR3nt: TGTGCCAGCAGCCACGTTGGGACGGTAAATCAGCCCCAGCATTTT
CDR3aa: CASSHVGTVNQPQHF

d_gene: -
abundance: -
j_gene: TRBJ2-5
v_gene: TRBV5-1
CDR3nt: TGCGCCAGCAGCCTTAGGTGGGGAGAGACCCAGTACTTC
CDR3aa: CASSLRWGETQYF

d_gene: -
abundance: few
j_gene: TRBJ2-1
v_gene: TRBV11-3
CDR3nt: TGTGCCAGCAGCTTAGCCGGGGAGCTGAATGAGCAGTTCTTC
CDR3aa: CASSLAGELNEQFF

d_gene: TRBD2
abundance: -
j_gene: TRBJ2-5
v_gene: TRBV7-6
CDR3nt: TGTGCCAGCAGCTTAGTGGGCAGCGGGGGGAGGGGAGAGACCCAGTACTTC
CDR3aa: CASSLVGSGGRGETQYF

d_gene: -
abundance: -
j_gene: TRBJ2-7
v_gene: TRBV2
CDR3nt: TGTGCCAGCAGTGGGGGACACAGGGTTACCTACGAGCAGTACTTC
CDR3aa: CASSGGHRVTYEQYF

d_gene: TRBD1
abundance: once
j_gene: TRBJ2-4
v_gene: TRBV29-1
CDR3nt: TGCAGCGTTGAAGCCCGGGACAGGGTTGTTATCAATGAGCAGTACTTC
CDR3aa: CSVEARDRVVINEQYF

d_gene: TRBD1
abundance: few
j_gene: TRBJ2-7
v_gene: TRBV7-3
CDR3nt: TGTGCCAGCAGCTTGAGACAGGGCCTTCCCTACGAGCAGTACTTC
CDR3aa: CASSLRQGLPYEQYF

d_gene: -
abundance: -
j_gene: TRBJ1-4
v_gene: TRBV20-1
CDR3nt: TGCAGTGCTAGCCATCCGCAGGGAGCTAATGAAAAACTGTTTTTT
CDR3aa: CSASHPQGANEKLFF

d_gene: TRBD2
abundance: few
j_gene: TRBJ2-1
v_gene: TRBV5-1
CDR3nt: TGCGCCAGCAGCTCATTGTCCACCGGGACTAACTCCTACAATGAGCAGTTCTTC
CDR3aa: CASSSLSTGTNSYNEQFF

d_gene: TRBD2
abundance: -
j_gene: TRBJ2-5
v_gene: TRBV20-1
CDR3nt: TGCAGTGCTACACGGGGGGGCTTTCAAGAGACCCAGTACTTC
CDR3aa: CSATRGGFQETQYF

d_gene: TRBD2
abundance: few
j_gene: TRBJ2-3
v_gene: TRBV10-3
CDR3nt: TGTGCCGGGGGGGGGAGCACAGATACGCAGTATTTT
CDR3aa: CAGGGSTDTQYF

d_gene: -
abundance: few
j_gene: TRBJ1-2
v_gene: TRBV7-2
CDR3nt: TGTGCCAGCGCCCCCGGACGTGATAACTATGGCTACACCTTC
CDR3aa: CASAPGRDNYGYTF

d_gene: TRBD2
abundance: -
j_gene: TRBJ2-4
v_gene: TRBV14
CDR3nt: TGTGCCAGCAGCCCCCTAGCGGGGGATTCCTGGGAGCAGTACTTC
CDR3aa: CASSPLAGDSWEQYF

d_gene: TRBD2
abundance: -
j_gene: TRBJ2-1
v_gene: TRBV15
CDR3nt: TGTGCCACCAGCACCCCTTCGAACCCCGCTAGCGGGGGACTCTACAATGAGCAGTTCTTC
CDR3aa: CATSTPSNPASGGLYNEQFF

d_gene: -
abundance: few
j_gene: TRBJ2-2
v_gene: TRBV12-3/TRBV12-4
CDR3nt: TGTGCCAGCAGTTCCTTGACAGGCCCCAATACCGGGGAGCTGTTTTTT
CDR3aa: CASSSLTGPNTGELFF

d_gene: -
abundance: few
j_gene: TRBJ2-7
v_gene: TRBV20-1
CDR3nt: TGCAGTGCTAGGACAGACGACTCCTACGAGCAGTACTTC
CDR3aa: CSARTDDSYEQYF

d_gene: -
abundance: -
j_gene: TRBJ2-5
v_gene: TRBV2
CDR3nt: TGTGCCAGCAGTCAGCAAGGGGGGGAAGAGACCCAGTACTTC
CDR3aa: CASSQQGGEETQYF

d_gene: -
abundance: -
j_gene: TRBJ2-7
v_gene: TRBV29-1
CDR3nt: TGCAGCGTTGTGGCCAAGGGAGGCACCTACGAGCAGTACTTC
CDR3aa: CSVVAKGGTYEQYF

d_gene: -
abundance: few
j_gene: TRBJ2-4
v_gene: TRBV7-2
CDR3nt: TGTGCCAGCAGCTTAGTCCGCGGGCCGGGGAAAATACGTAGCCAAAACATTCAGTACTTC
CDR3aa: CASSLVRGPGKIRSQNIQYF

d_gene: TRBD2
abundance: -
j_gene: TRBJ2-1
v_gene: TRBV20-1
CDR3nt: TGCAGTGTCGATGTTACTAGCGGGCCGAGCTCCTACAATGAGCAGTTCTTC
CDR3aa: CSVDVTSGPSSYNEQFF

d_gene: -
abundance: -
j_gene: TRBJ2-3
v_gene: TRBV6-5
CDR3nt: TGTGCCAGCAGTCGGTCCGGCTCTAGCACAGATACGCAGTATTTT
CDR3aa: CASSRSGSSTDTQYF

d_gene: TRBD2
abundance: few
j_gene: TRBJ2-3
v_gene: TRBV4-2
CDR3nt: TGTGCCAGCAGCCTTACTAGCGGGAACACAGATACGCAGTATTTT
CDR3aa: CASSLTSGNTDTQYF

d_gene: -
abundance: -
j_gene: TRBJ1-1
v_gene: TRBV28
CDR3nt: TGTGCCAGCAGTTTGAGGGGCCCGGACACTGAAGCTTTCTTT
CDR3aa: CASSLRGPDTEAFF

d_gene: TRBD2
abundance: -
j_gene: TRBJ2-5
v_gene: TRBV4-2
CDR3nt: TGTGCCAGCAGCCAAGAGAAGGTTAGCGGGGGGGCAGAGACCCAGTACTTC
CDR3aa: CASSQEKVSGGAETQYF

d_gene: -
abundance: few
j_gene: TRBJ1-2
v_gene: TRBV7-3
CDR3nt: TGTGCCAGCAGCTTAACGTCTTCAGAGGGCTACACCTTC
CDR3aa: CASSLTSSEGYTF

d_gene: TRBD1
abundance: -
j_gene: TRBJ2-1
v_gene: TRBV29-1
CDR3nt: TGCAGCGTTGGGGACAGGGAAGAGACCCAGTTCTTC
CDR3aa: CSVGDREETQFF

d_gene: -
abundance: once
j_gene: TRBJ2-1
v_gene: TRBV7-8
CDR3nt: TGTGCCGGCGGCTTTGGAGTCGGGGTGAATGAGCAGTTCTTC
CDR3aa: CAGGFGVGVNEQFF

d_gene: -
abundance: -
j_gene: TRBJ2-3
v_gene: TRBV7-2
CDR3nt: TGTGCCAGCAGCTCTCGACAGGCTTACAATACGCAGTATTTT
CDR3aa: CASSSRQAYNTQYF

d_gene: -
abundance: few
j_gene: TRBJ1-2
v_gene: TRBV5-1
CDR3nt: TGCGCCAGCAGCTTAGCCGGCCCACACGCGCATGGCTACACCTTC
CDR3aa: CASSLAGPHAHGYTF

d_gene: -
abundance: few
j_gene: TRBJ1-5
v_gene: TRBV6-2/TRBV6-3
CDR3nt: TGTGCCAGCAGGCACCAGGGATCAGCCCAGCATTTT
CDR3aa: CASRHQGSAQHF

d_gene: TRBD1
abundance: -
j_gene: TRBJ1-1
v_gene: TRBV7-3
CDR3nt: TGTGCCAGCAGCTTAATCGGGACAGGGGGTAACACTGAAGCTTTCTTT
CDR3aa: CASSLIGTGGNTEAFF